Each of the 18 T cell receptor beta chains below was sequenced from the same sample in a study of blood T cell repertoires in COVID-19. Here immunoSEQ multiplex PCR was the method, and the copy in TCRdb shows in-frame clones only, minus some. The repertoire holds around 140,000 clones, with 87% as singletons. The sequencing input was peripheral blood. These receptor sequences come from a woman between 45 and 65 years old with active or convalescent COVID-19.

The V gene is TRBV27, the J gene TRBJ2-7; D remains ambiguous. The V gene's germline CDR1 is MNHEY and CDR2 SMNVEV (reference sequence). The CDR3 spans 13 residues. The V and J ends lost 4 bases and 6 bases respectively, with 13 bases between them. The CDR3 region has the DNA TGTGCCAGCAGTTCGGGTCCACCCGGCGAGCAGTACTTC. This encodes CASSSGPPGEQYF.

This chain links TRBV4-1 with TRBJ1-1; the D gene is possibly TRBD1 (5 bases). CDR3 length equals 12 residues. V was shortened by 1 base and J by 11 bases, with 11 bases between the two germline ends. Germline V gives CDR1 MGHRA, CDR2 YSYEKL. CDR3 sequence reads: CASSQVGGRAFF. The CDR3 DNA follows: TGCGCCAGCAGCCAAGTCGGGGGGAGGGCTTTCTTT.

The count of this clone is one. The chain joins TRBV7-3 to TRBJ2-7; 9 nucleotides line up with TRBD1. The CDR3 extends over 15 amino acids. V shed 5 bases and J 7 bases; nucleotides not matched to a gene: 12. Germline lookup yields CDR1 SGHTA and CDR2 FQGTGA. CDR3 region: CASSLTGTGMGEQYF. CDR3 sequence (DNA): TGTGCCAGCAGCCTGACCGGGACAGGGATGGGAGAGCAGTACTTC.

This chain uses TRBV7-2 with TRBJ1-1; 8 bases are a match to TRBD1. V gave up 2 bases and J gave up 1 base; unmatched junction bases: 3. Per the germline V gene, CDR1 is SGHTA and CDR2 is FQGNSA. The CDR3 extends over 15 amino acids. Here the CDR3 reads CASSLMGTGNTEAFF. The CDR3 DNA sequence: TGTGCCAGCAGCTTAATGGGGACAGGGAACACTGAAGCTTTCTTT.

The chain employs TRBV18 and TRBJ2-3; 7 nucleotides match TRBD1. The CDR3 loop spans 16 amino acids. Germline assignment: CDR1 KGHSH and CDR2 LQKENI. With V trimmed by 2 bases and J by 2 bases, 7 bases remained unmatched. The CDR3 here is CASSPKRDRNTDTQYF. The CDR3 coding sequence is TGTGCCAGCTCACCAAAACGGGACAGAAACACAGATACGCAGTATTTT.

This rearrangement joins TRBV18 to TRBJ1-2; 12 nucleotides line up with TRBD1. The CDR3 covers 16 residues. V was pared by 3 bases and J by 8 bases, with 10 bases of the junction left unmatched. Germline CDR1 and CDR2: KGHSH and LQKENI. In nucleotides, the CDR3 is TGTGCCAGCTCACCTGGGACAGGGGGCTGGACCTTGGGCTACACCTTC. This codes for CASSPGTGGWTLGYTF. The whole variable domain, filled in from reference TRBV18 and TRBJ1-2, reads NAGVMQNPRHLVRRRGQEARLRCSPMKGHSHVYWYRQLPEEGLKFMVYLQKENIIDESGMPKERFSAEFPKEGPSILRIQQVVRGDSAAYFCASSPGTGGWTLGYTFGSGTRLTVV.

V gene TRBV2 combines with J gene TRBJ2-1; 12 bases are a match to TRBD2. V lost 4 bases to trimming and J lost 8 bases; unmatched junction nucleotides: 9. CDR3 size: 16 residues. Germline V gene data show CDR1 as SNHLY and CDR2 as FYNNEI. Here the CDR3 reads CASSARLAGAPDEQFF. The CDR3 coding sequence is TGTGCCAGCAGTGCACGACTAGCGGGGGCACCGGATGAGCAGTTCTTC.

The J gene is TRBJ2-1, the V gene TRBV7-9; 14 bases line up with TRBD2. Germline assignment: CDR1 SEHNR and CDR2 FQNEAQ (reference sequence). V lost 5 bases, J lost 0 bases, and 6 bases stayed unmatched. CDR3 length: 18 amino acids. CDR3 loop: CASSRWTSGRSSYNEQFF. The DNA of the CDR3 is TGTGCCAGCAGCCGTTGGACTAGCGGGAGGAGCTCCTACAATGAGCAGTTCTTC.

Concerning this clone itself: A junction boundary mismatches the germline segment, possibly from a read error. At the DNA level, this CDR3 is encoded by other sequences in the same sample as well. The chain recombines TRBV24-1 with TRBJ2-3, with D perhaps TRBD2 (6 bases). CDR1 and CDR2 from the germline V gene are KGHDR and SFDVKD. The CDR3 has 14 residues. CDR3 bases: TGTGCCACCATGGGCGGGATAATCACAGATACGCAATATTTT. Protein product: CATMGGIITDTQYF.

V gene TRBV7-2 combines with J gene TRBJ2-7; 10 positions agree with TRBD2. This CDR3 has 16 amino acids. The V and J ends lost 2 bases and 6 bases, in that order; junction bases with no gene match: 10. Germline CDR1 SGHTA, CDR2 FQGNSA. CDR3 nucleotides: TGTGCCAGCAGCTTAAACAGCGGGGGGGCCCCCTTCGAGCAGTACTTC. Protein sequence: CASSLNSGGAPFEQYF.

The CDR3 reads CATSIDRTGGGYTF. CDR3 DNA sequence: TGTGCCACCAGCATAGACCGGACAGGGGGAGGCTACACCTTC. The chain links TRBV15 to TRBJ1-2; TRBD1 matches at 10 bases. Germline-derived CDR1 and CDR2 are LNHNV and YYDKDF (reference sequence). V shed 4 bases and J 8 bases; nucleotides not matched to a gene: 7. This CDR3 comprises 14 residues. The full variable domain, its missing parts supplied by reference TRBV15 and TRBJ1-2, is DAMVIQNPRYQVTQFGKPVTLSCSQTLNHNVMYWYQQKSSQAPKLLFHYYDKDFNNEADTPDNFQSRRPNTSFCFLDIRSPGLGDTAMYLCATSIDRTGGGYTFGSGTRLTVV.

This rearrangement joins TRBV18 to TRBJ1-5; a weak D match, TRBD1 (5 bases). The CDR3 loop spans 15 amino acids. Germline V lookup: CDR1 KGHSH, CDR2 LQKENI. V was shortened by 3 bases and J by 0 bases, with 9 bases between the two germline ends. CDR3 sequence reads: CASSPGGTSNQPQHF. DNA of the CDR3: TGTGCCAGCTCACCCGGGGGGACTAGCAATCAGCCCCAGCATTTT.

The chain uses TRBV2 and TRBJ1-1, with 7 positions matching TRBD1. Germline V gives CDR1 SNHLY, CDR2 FYNNEI. The CDR3 consists of 13 residues. This CDR3 reads CATGTEMNTEAFF. The CDR3 DNA reads TGTGCAACCGGGACAGAGATGAACACTGAAGCTTTCTTT. Drawing the rest from reference TRBV2 and TRBJ1-1, the complete variable domain is EPEVTQTPSHQVTQMGQEVILRCVPISNHLYFYWYRQILGQKVEFLVSFYNNEISEKSEIFDDQFSVERPDGSNFTLKIRSTKLEDSAMYFCATGTEMNTEAFFGQGTRLTVV.

This clone has just one count. The chain is built from TRBV7-9 and TRBJ1-1; D is undetermined. V was shortened by 5 bases and J by 5 bases, with 15 bases between the two germline ends. This CDR3 contains 14 residues. Germline-derived CDR1 and CDR2 are SEHNR and FQNEAQ (reference sequence). In nucleotides, the CDR3 is TGTGCCAGCAGCAAAATCCCCGATCGGACTGAAGCTTTCTTT. This codes for CASSKIPDRTEAFF.

The chain joins TRBV5-4 to TRBJ2-7; 7 nucleotides align to TRBD1. CDR1 and CDR2 from the germline V gene are SGHNT and YYREEE (reference sequence). V shed 2 bases and J 2 bases; nucleotides not matched to a gene: 4. CDR3 size: 14 residues. CDR3 amino acids: CASSFGTAAYEQYF. The CDR3 nucleotides are TGTGCCAGCAGCTTTGGGACAGCAGCCTACGAGCAGTACTTC.

This chain joins TRBV28 and TRBJ1-5; the D gene is possibly TRBD1 (5 bases). The V and J ends lost 3 bases and 0 bases respectively, with 9 bases between them. This CDR3 region has 15 residues. Germline V gives CDR1 MDHEN, CDR2 SYDVKM. In DNA, the CDR3 is TGTGCCAGCAGTTTTGGGGCGTATAGCAATCAGCCCCAGCATTTT. This codes for CASSFGAYSNQPQHF.

This rearrangement joins TRBV27 to TRBJ2-2; 7 bases match TRBD2. The J segment lost 7 bases and the V segment lost 7 bases, leaving 12 bases of the junction unmatched. CDR1 and CDR2 (germline): MNHEY, SMNVEV (reference sequence). The CDR3 length is 15 residues. The CDR3 DNA reads as TGTGCCAGCACCCTAGCGATAACGGGAGGCGGGGAGCTGTTTTTT. It codes for CASTLAITGGGELFF.

The chain joins TRBV4-3 to TRBJ1-6; 10 bases fit TRBD1. The CDR3 spans 16 residues. V lost 3 bases to trimming and J lost 2 bases; unmatched junction nucleotides: 1. CDR1 and CDR2 from the germline V gene are LGHNA and YSLEER. CDR3 bases: TGCGCCAGCAGCCAGGGACAGGGGCCCTATAATTCACCCCTCCACTTT. Its translation: CASSQGQGPYNSPLHF.